Shown below are 32 T cell receptor beta chains from a single sample sequenced in a study of identical twins. MiXCR was run by TCRdb on the 5' RACE reads, yielding one entry per CDR3 protein. The sample has hundreds of thousands of distinct CDR3 sequences, under 9% seen once. This sample also appeared in a second study, on yellow fever vaccine responses in identical twins.

Material for sequencing was memory (CD45RO+) T cells sorted from blood. The receptors here all came from a young woman in good health.

The gene calls are TRBV24-1 and TRBJ2-3; 9 positions match TRBD2. CDR3 length equals 15 residues. CDR1 and CDR2 (germline): KGHDR, SFDVKD. Trimming removed 9 bases from V and 6 bases from J; junction bases left unmatched: 12. CDR3 residues: CATGRGGGAWDTQYF. The CDR3 nucleotides are TGTGCCACCGGGAGAGGCGGGGGGGCCTGGGATACGCAGTATTTT.

CDR3 sequence: CASVRTASWETQYF. CDR3 bases: TGTGCCAGCGTTAGGACAGCCTCATGGGAGACCCAGTACTTC. The gene calls are TRBV2 and TRBJ2-5; tentatively, D is TRBD1 (6 bases). CDR1 is SNHLY, CDR2 FYNNEI, per germline. V was pared by 8 bases and J by 5 bases, with 18 bases between. The CDR3 has 14 residues.

This clonotype was observed a handful of times. The chain joins TRBV10-2 to TRBJ2-7, with 8 bases identical to TRBD2. The germline V gene has CDR1 WSHSY and CDR2 SAAADI. J gave up 3 bases and V 2 bases, and 6 bases lay outside the gene matches. This CDR3 has 15 amino acids. The CDR3 DNA reads TGCGCCAGCAGTGAGGAGGTTGCGGGAGGCTACGAGCAGTACTTC. Translated: CASSEEVAGGYEQYF.

This clonotype turned up a few times. The chain links TRBV3-1 to TRBJ1-6; 8 positions agree with TRBD1. There are 14 residues in the CDR3. Germline trimming cut 4 bases from V and 6 bases from J; bases unmatched to any gene: 2. Germline V gene lookup returns CDR1 LGHDT and CDR2 YNNKEL (reference sequence). The chain's CDR3 is CASSPDRANSPLHF. CDR3 in DNA: TGTGCCAGCAGCCCGGACAGGGCTAATTCACCCCTCCACTTT.

This clonotype was seen many times. V and J are TRBV27 and TRBJ1-5; D ambiguous. CDR3 length equals 13 residues. Trimming left V 3 bases short and J 5 bases short, with 8 bases between. Germline assignment: CDR1 MNHEY and CDR2 SMNVEV (reference sequence). The CDR3 region has the DNA TGTGCCAGCAGTTTCGGCAGATATCAGCCCCAGCATTTT. As protein: CASSFGRYQPQHF.

A remark on this clonotype: This could be a read error, since a much larger clone is one nucleotide away. V usage is TRBV5-1 and J usage is TRBJ1-1, with a weak D call TRBD1 (6 bases). Germline V gives CDR1 SGHRS, CDR2 YFSETQ. The CDR3 spans 13 residues. The V end was cut by 4 bases, the J end by 11 bases, with 18 bases between. CDR3 protein: CASSPDRHSPAFF. In DNA form, the CDR3 reads TGCGCCAGCAGCCCGGACAGACACTCGCCCGCTTTCTTT.

This clonotype was detected many times. J is TRBJ2-2 and V is TRBV2, with unresolved D. This CDR3 comprises 13 residues. V was cut by 4 bases and J by 0 bases, with 3 bases left in between. CDR1 and CDR2 from the germline V gene are SNHLY and FYNNEI. The DNA of the CDR3 is TGTGCCAGCAGTGCTACGAACACCGGGGAGCTGTTTTTT. Its translation is CASSATNTGELFF.

This clonotype was detected ten times or more. This chain joins TRBV5-1 and TRBJ2-7, with D perhaps matching TRBD1 or TRBD2 (5 bases each). V gave up 4 bases and J gave up 3 bases, with 17 bases separating them. Germline CDR1 reads SGHRS; CDR2 reads YFSETQ. The CDR3 length is 15 residues. The CDR3 nucleotides are TGCGCCAGCAGCACCGGGACCGAGATCAGCTACGAGCAGTACTTC. Its translation is CASSTGTEISYEQYF.

The chain uses TRBV12-3 or TRBV12-4 and TRBJ2-1; a weak D match, TRBD2 (5 bases). This CDR3 has 14 residues. The V end was cut by 9 bases, the J end by 7 bases, with 19 bases between. DNA of the CDR3: TGTGCCAGTACGGCCCTTAGCGTGAGGAATGAGCAGTTCTTC. This sequence encodes CASTALSVRNEQFF.

This clonotype has at least ten counts. The chain links TRBV4-2 to TRBJ2-5; 8 bases agree with TRBD2. Germline V gene lookup returns CDR1 LGHNA and CDR2 YNFKEQ. After removal of 4 bases from V and 5 bases from J, the junction contained 3 bases not matched to a gene. The CDR3 has 13 amino acids. The CDR3 sequence: CASSLRLAETQYF. The CDR3, as DNA: TGTGCCAGCAGCCTCCGACTAGCGGAGACCCAGTACTTC.

The chain is built from TRBV18 and TRBJ1-2; D ambiguous. The germline V gene encodes CDR1 KGHSH and CDR2 LQKENI. This CDR3 has 13 residues. V lost 0 bases to trimming and J lost 4 bases, with 6 bases between them. The CDR3, as DNA: TGTGCCAGCTCACCACCAGGGAGCTATGGCTACACCTTC. It yields the protein CASSPPGSYGYTF.

The sample holds a few counts of this clonotype. The genes are TRBV9 and TRBJ1-3; D is uncertain. V shed 0 bases and J shed 0 bases, with 7 bases lying between them. The CDR3 is 15 amino acids. Germline V gives CDR1 SGDLS, CDR2 YYNGEE. CDR3 residues: CASSVGTTSGNTIYF. DNA for the CDR3: TGTGCCAGCAGCGTAGGTACGACCTCTGGAAACACCATATATTTT.

This clonotype has more than one count but fewer than ten. V is TRBV5-1 and J is TRBJ2-3, with 10 bases that match TRBD2. The CDR3 is 16 amino acids. V lost 4 bases, J lost 1 base, and 6 bases stayed unmatched. CDR1 and CDR2 from the germline V gene are SGHRS and YFSETQ. Here the CDR3 reads CASSIPLAGGTDTQYF. The CDR3 DNA is TGCGCCAGCAGCATTCCGCTAGCGGGAGGCACAGATACGCAGTATTTT.

This clonotype was seen more than once but under ten times. This sequence joins TRBV7-9 and TRBJ2-7; D possibly corresponds to TRBD2 (7 bases). Germline V gene data show CDR1 as SEHNR and CDR2 as FQNEAQ (reference sequence). This CDR3 has 14 residues. Trimming removed 5 bases from V and 4 bases from J, with 15 bases in between. This CDR3 is CASSKGGAEYEQYV. The CDR3 coding sequence is TGTGCCAGCAGCAAAGGGGGGGCCGAGTACGAGCAGTACGTC.

The chain recombines TRBV28 with TRBJ1-1; D is unclear. Trimming shortened V by 5 bases and J by 4 bases, and 11 bases separated the two germline ends. There are 13 residues in the CDR3. CDR1 and CDR2 (germline): MDHEN, SYDVKM. This chain's CDR3 is CASSERIGTEAFF. The CDR3 DNA is TGTGCCAGCAGTGAAAGGATCGGCACTGAAGCTTTCTTT.

In nucleotides, the CDR3 is TGCGCCAGCAGAGCCTCGGCCAACACTGAAGCTTTCTTT. Translated: CASRASANTEAFF. J is TRBJ1-1 and V is TRBV10-1; no clear D gene. Germline V CDR1 and CDR2: WNHNN, SYGVQD (reference sequence). Trimming removed 6 bases from V and 2 bases from J, with 10 bases in between. This CDR3 region has 13 residues.

At least ten counts were recorded for this clonotype. The chain combines TRBV12-3 or TRBV12-4 with TRBJ2-1, with 8 bases matching TRBD2. This CDR3 region has 14 residues. V lost 7 bases to trimming and J lost 4 bases; unmatched junction nucleotides: 6. The CDR3 loop is CASTLSGSYNEQFF. The CDR3 DNA is TGTGCCAGCACCCTCAGCGGGAGTTACAATGAGCAGTTCTTC.

The chain uses TRBV4-1 and TRBJ2-7, with no clear D. The V gene lost 4 bases and the J gene lost 3 bases, with 10 bases spanning the gap. The CDR3 runs 13 residues. Looked up from germline, CDR1 is MGHRA and CDR2 is YSYEKL. CDR3 amino acids: CASSLTGNYEQYF. The DNA for the CDR3 is TGCGCCAGCAGCCTCACGGGCAACTACGAGCAGTACTTC.

This chain joins TRBV6-1 and TRBJ1-1; no clear D gene. The CDR3 runs 13 residues. The germline gives CDR1 MNHNS, CDR2 SASEGT. The ends were cut back, 7 bases at V and 1 base at J, with 10 bases in the middle. The CDR3 DNA is TGTGCCAGCAACCACGAGGGGAACACTGAAGCTTTCTTT. Protein product: CASNHEGNTEAFF.

This clonotype came up many times. The chain links TRBV11-2 to TRBJ1-1; D unclear. Germline-derived CDR1 and CDR2 are SGHAT and FQNNGV. CDR3 size: 14 residues. Trimming cost V 5 bases and J 6 bases, with 16 bases left between them. The CDR3 protein is CASSNRRVGPEAFF. In nucleotides, the CDR3 is TGTGCCAGCAGCAACCGAAGGGTTGGCCCTGAAGCTTTCTTT.

This clonotype was recorded at least ten times. The chain links TRBV29-1 to TRBJ2-5; D remains unclear. The V and J ends lost 3 bases and 0 bases respectively, with 11 bases between them. The CDR3 contains 14 residues. Germline CDR1 SQVTM, CDR2 ANQGSEA. CDR3 bases: TGCAGCGTTGAGAAGGAGCCTTACCAAGAGACCCAGTACTTC. It translates to CSVEKEPYQETQYF.

The gene calls are TRBV4-1 and TRBJ2-5, with 7 bases identical to TRBD1. This CDR3 has 13 residues. V trimming: 6 bases; J trimming: 5 bases; junction bases outside the gene matches: 6. Germline V gene data show CDR1 as MGHRA and CDR2 as YSYEKL. The CDR3 nucleotides read TGCGCCAGCAGACAGACAGGGTCGGAGACCCAGTACTTC. It is translated as CASRQTGSETQYF.

This clonotype was seen repeatedly, ten times or more. The chain couples TRBV5-1 to TRBJ2-2; D is tentatively TRBD1 or TRBD2 (5 bases each). V shed 6 bases and J shed 0 bases, with 9 bases lying between them. Germline values: CDR1 SGHRS, CDR2 YFSETQ. The CDR3 sequence is 14 residues long. CDR3 DNA sequence: TGCGCCAGCACCCAGGGACCGAACACCGGGGAGCTGTTTTTT. Residues: CASTQGPNTGELFF.

This clonotype was picked up a small number of times. The CDR3 DNA is TGTGCCAGCAGTGACTCGCGCACAACTAATGAAAAACTGTTTTTT. Translated: CASSDSRTTNEKLFF. The gene calls are TRBV2 and TRBJ1-4; D call uncertain. CDR1 and CDR2 from the germline V gene are SNHLY and FYNNEI. V was cut by 3 bases and J by 0 bases, with 8 bases left in between. This CDR3 is built from 15 residues.

This clonotype has just a few counts. The chain is built from TRBV7-2 and TRBJ2-5; D tentatively fits TRBD1 or TRBD2 (6 bases each). In germline, CDR1 is SGHTA, CDR2 FQGNSA. V lost 1 base to trimming and J lost 5 bases, with 14 bases between them. The CDR3 sequence is 15 residues long. The CDR3 protein is CASSLGSSGAETQYF. CDR3 nucleotides: TGTGCCAGCAGCTTAGGATCCTCGGGGGCGGAGACCCAGTACTTC.

The chain is built from TRBV2 and TRBJ2-5; D remains unclear. The ends were cut back, 2 bases at V and 1 base at J, with 11 bases in the middle. Per germline, CDR1 SNHLY and CDR2 FYNNEI. The CDR3 covers 15 residues. CDR3 loop: CASSEFAAVQETQYF. Here the CDR3 DNA reads TGTGCCAGCAGTGAATTCGCGGCAGTCCAAGAGACCCAGTACTTC.

The sample holds a few counts of this clonotype. This chain connects TRBV4-2 to TRBJ2-3; possibly TRBD1 or TRBD2 for D (6 bases each). CDR3 length: 16 residues. Between the trimmed V and J ends, which lost 4 bases and 2 bases, there was a span of 16 bases. Germline V gene lookup returns CDR1 LGHNA and CDR2 YNFKEQ. In DNA form, the CDR3 reads TGTGCCAGCAGCCCCTTTGGGGGGCCTTTCACAGATACGCAGTATTTT. Translated: CASSPFGGPFTDTQYF.

This clonotype has a count of ten or more. The rearrangement links TRBV6-1 to TRBJ1-1; D is unclear. There are 14 residues in the CDR3. The ends were cut back, 11 bases at V and 2 bases at J, with 18 bases in the middle. The germline gives CDR1 MNHNS, CDR2 SASEGT. CDR3 nucleotide sequence: TGTGCCGCCGCCCGAGTGCGGGGAAACACTGAAGCTTTCTTT. Protein product: CAAARVRGNTEAFF.

The chain has TRBV27 and TRBJ2-7, with TRBD1 matching over 9 bases. Germline loops: CDR1 MNHEY, CDR2 SMNVEV (reference sequence). This CDR3 contains 15 residues. V gave up 4 bases and J gave up 5 bases; unmatched junction bases: 9. The CDR3, as DNA: TGTGCCAGCAGTTCCCGGACAGGGGCGATACACGAGCAGTACTTC. Its protein is CASSSRTGAIHEQYF.

This clonotype was counted at least ten times. This chain joins TRBV7-3 and TRBJ2-3, with 7 bases matching TRBD2. J was trimmed by 2 bases and V by 2 bases; bases with no gene match: 7. CDR1 and CDR2 from the germline V gene are SGHTA and FQGTGA. This CDR3 spans 16 amino acids. CDR3 sequence: CASSLEAGWDTDTQYF. CDR3 DNA: TGTGCCAGCAGCTTAGAAGCGGGATGGGACACAGATACGCAGTATTTT.

The table lists this clonotype with many counts. V gene TRBV5-1 combines with J gene TRBJ1-1; D not certain. This CDR3 is 12 amino acids long. The V gene's germline CDR1 is SGHRS and CDR2 YFSETQ. Trimming left V 4 bases short and J 7 bases short, with 11 bases between. CDR3 nucleotide sequence: TGCGCCAGCAGCCCAACGGGGAATGAAGCTTTCTTT. This gives the protein CASSPTGNEAFF.

This clonotype appeared many times. The chain uses TRBV12-3 or TRBV12-4 and TRBJ2-1; 9 bases are a match to TRBD2. The CDR3 has 15 amino acids. Losses at the gene ends were 3 bases for V and 7 bases for J; bases not matched to a gene: 7. In DNA form, the CDR3 reads TGTGCCAGCAGTTTTCGGGCTAGCGGGGAGAATGAGCAGTTCTTC. Translating gives CASSFRASGENEQFF.